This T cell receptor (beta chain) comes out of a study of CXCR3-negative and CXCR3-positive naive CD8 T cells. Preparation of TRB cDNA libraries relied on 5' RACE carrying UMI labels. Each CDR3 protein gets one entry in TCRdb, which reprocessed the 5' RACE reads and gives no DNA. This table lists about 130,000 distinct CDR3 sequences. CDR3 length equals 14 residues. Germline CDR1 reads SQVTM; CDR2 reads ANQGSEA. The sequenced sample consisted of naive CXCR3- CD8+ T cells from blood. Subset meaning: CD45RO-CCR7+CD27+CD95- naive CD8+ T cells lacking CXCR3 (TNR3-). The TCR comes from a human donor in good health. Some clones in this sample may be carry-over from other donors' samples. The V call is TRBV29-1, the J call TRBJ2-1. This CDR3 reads CSVDWQPDYNEQFF.